This T cell receptor (beta chain) was identified during a study of cytomegalovirus exposure and HLA in healthy donors. Study information: As an earlier analysis found, 150 million to 200 million T cells yielded some 120 million unique TCR beta sequences. The study, taken as a whole, reports: Later analysis identified about 18,000 TCR beta sequences associated with HLA alleles, using a false discovery rate threshold of 0.05. Under in vitro conditions, three CMV-associated chains were confirmed as specific for CMV antigens.

Germline lookup yields CDR1 LGHNA and CDR2 YNFKEQ. The CDR3 length is 17 residues. Unmatched junction bases numbered 11, after V lost 3 bases and J lost 5 bases. A remark on this clone: Its specificity is unknown.

With 60 Vbeta and 13 Jbeta primers, the PCR was carried out. Sequencing was performed with immunoSEQ multiplex PCR; in TCRdb, only in-frame clones are kept and a portion is missing. The table for this sample gives approximately 100,000 clones. The sequence was obtained from a man in his forties or fifties in good health and CMV-seronegative. Sequencing was carried out using PBMCs. The chain couples TRBV4-2 to TRBJ2-2; 8 bases agree with TRBD1. The CDR3 nucleotides read TGTGCCAGCAGCCACGCCGGGACAGGAGGACGTACCGGGGAGCTGTTTTTT. The encoded protein is CASSHAGTGGRTGELFF.